The rows below give T cell receptor beta chains drawn from one sample of a study of patients and donors after allogeneic stem cell transplantation. TCRdb analysed the RT-PCR reads with MiXCR anew, one entry per CDR3 protein. Of hundreds of thousands of distinct CDR3 sequences listed, roughly 17% are singletons. Material for sequencing was blood, either unsorted or a sorted T cell fraction (not recorded which). These receptors were collected from a human donor who was either an allogeneic HSCT recipient or a stem cell or donor lymphocyte infusion donor (not recorded which). It is not recorded whose cells these are; they may come from a transplant donor. The CDR3 runs from the conserved cysteine through the conserved F or W. Each record gives: clone size, V gene, J gene, D gene, CDR3 DNA, CDR3 protein. The D gene is left open where the match is weak. Clone size is not always given. Where it is, it says once, few, many or a class for expanded clones.

.,TRBV15,TRBJ2-1,.,TGTGCCACCAGTCAGGGTTTCAATGAGCAGTTCTTC,CATSQGFNEQFF
.,TRBV5-1,TRBJ1-4,.,TGCGCCAGCAGCCCGGGGAATGAAAAACTGTTTTTT,CASSPGNEKLFF
few,TRBV4-2,TRBJ1-5,.,TGTGCCAGCAGCCAAGAAAGGGGTCATAGCAATCAGCCCCAGCATTTT,CASSQERGHSNQPQHF
few,TRBV30,TRBJ1-6,.,TGTGCCTGGAGTCTAAAGAGGAATTCACCCCTCCACTTT,CAWSLKRNSPLHF
few,TRBV2,TRBJ2-5,.,TGTGCCAGCACCCCCCCTCGGGACGTGACCCAGTACTTC,CASTPPRDVTQYF
few,TRBV10-3,TRBJ2-1,.,TGTGCCATCAGTGACTATCGCAATGAGCAGTTCTTC,CAISDYRNEQFF
few,TRBV20-1,TRBJ1-5,.,TGCAGTGCGTCGACTCTGAGGGGCAATCAGCCCCAGCATTTT,CSASTLRGNQPQHF
.,TRBV4-2,TRBJ2-5,TRBD2,TGTGCCAGCAGCCCGGCGGGGGGGCAGGAGACCCAGTACTTC,CASSPAGGQETQYF
.,TRBV24-1,TRBJ2-5,TRBD2,TGTGCCAGTGCATTGGCGGGGGGTGAGACCCAGTACTTC,CASALAGGETQYF
few,TRBV7-9,TRBJ2-3,TRBD1,TGTGCCAGCAGCTTTAATCAGGGGGCGATTCAGGATACGCAGTATTTT,CASSFNQGAIQDTQYF
.,TRBV2,TRBJ1-1,.,TGTGCCAGCAGGGAGGGACGAAACACTGAAGCTTTCTTT,CASREGRNTEAFF
.,TRBV11-3,TRBJ1-2,.,TGTGCCAGCAGCTTAGGGCAGTTTATCCCCTACTATGGCTACACCTTC,CASSLGQFIPYYGYTF
.,TRBV4-3,TRBJ2-7,.,TGCGCCAGCAGCCAAAATCAGGGGGGGGCCTACTACGAGCAGTACTTC,CASSQNQGGAYYEQYF
few,TRBV20-1,TRBJ2-7,.,TGCAGTGCTAGAAGGTTGCGGCAGGTCTACGAGCAGTACTTC,CSARRLRQVYEQYF
.,TRBV29-1,TRBJ2-1,TRBD2,TGCAGCGTACCGCGAGTTAGCGGGGTCTACAATGAGCAGTTCTTC,CSVPRVSGVYNEQFF
.,TRBV6-1,TRBJ1-3,.,TGTGCCAGCAGTGACGGAGGTGGTGGAAACACCATATATTTT,CASSDGGGGNTIYF
.,TRBV6-1,TRBJ1-5,TRBD1,TGTGCCAGCAGCCGGGACAGATATAGCAATCAGCCCCAGCATTTT,CASSRDRYSNQPQHF
few,TRBV10-3,TRBJ1-2,TRBD1,TGTGCCATCAGTGCACTACAGGGGGCGAGTGGCTACACCTTC,CAISALQGASGYTF
.,TRBV25-1,TRBJ2-7,.,TGTGCCAGCAGTGACCTAGCCGGGAACGAGCAGTACTTC,CASSDLAGNEQYF
few,TRBV4-3,TRBJ2-7,.,TGCGCCAGCAGCCACCTACAGGGAACCGCCTACGAGCAGTACTTC,CASSHLQGTAYEQYF
few,TRBV20-1,TRBJ2-5,.,TGCAGTGCTAGTGCGGGGAGGGAGACCCAGTACTTC,CSASAGRETQYF
few,TRBV6-5,TRBJ2-3,.,TGTGCCAGCAGTTACACAGCAGATACGCAGTATTTT,CASSYTADTQYF
.,TRBV6-2/TRBV6-3,TRBJ2-7,.,TGTGCCAGCAGTGTGACAGGTATCTCCTACGAGCAGTACTTC,CASSVTGISYEQYF
few,TRBV4-3,TRBJ2-5,TRBD2,TGCGCCAGCAGCCAAGGTCTTGGCGGGGGGGCCCGGGAGACCCAGTACTTC,CASSQGLGGGARETQYF
few,TRBV7-8,TRBJ1-2,.,TGTGCCAGCACCCCCAGGGTATCCTATGGCTACACCTTC,CASTPRVSYGYTF
many,TRBV12-3/TRBV12-4,TRBJ2-2,.,TGTGCCAGCAGTTTAGGACCCCCGGGCGGGGAGCTGTTTTTT,CASSLGPPGGELFF
few,TRBV4-2,TRBJ2-7,TRBD1,TGTGCCAGCAGCCAAGACGGGACAGGGGGCGCGTTACAGTACTTC,CASSQDGTGGALQYF
.,TRBV6-5,TRBJ2-1,TRBD2,TGTGCCAGCAGTCCTAGCGGCAATGAGCAGTTCTTC,CASSPSGNEQFF
.,TRBV28,TRBJ2-5,TRBD1,TGTGCCAGCAGCCCCGACAGGGCAGGGGAGACCCAGTACTTC,CASSPDRAGETQYF
few,TRBV12-3/TRBV12-4,TRBJ2-5,.,TGTGCCAGCAGTTTAGCCGTGCCACTGGGAGAGACCCAGTACTTC,CASSLAVPLGETQYF
few,TRBV6-2/TRBV6-3,TRBJ1-5,.,TGTGCCAGTTGCCCTGGGGATTATAGCAATCAGCCCCAGCATTTT,CASCPGDYSNQPQHF
many,TRBV5-1,TRBJ2-2,.,TGCGCCAGCAGCCCGGGGGACTCCCGCACCGGGGAGCTGTTTTTT,CASSPGDSRTGELFF
many,TRBV24-1,TRBJ2-4,.,TGTGCCACCCAGACAGGACTAGCCAAAAACATTCAGTACTTC,CATQTGLAKNIQYF
few,TRBV6-2/TRBV6-3,TRBJ2-7,TRBD1,TGTGCCAGCAGTTACTCTGGGACAGGCACCTACGAGCAGTACTTC,CASSYSGTGTYEQYF
medium-sized,TRBV29-1,TRBJ1-1,.,TGCAGTTTCAGGGCCATGAACACTGAAGCTTTCTTT,CSFRAMNTEAFF
many,TRBV9,TRBJ2-1,TRBD2,TGTGCCAGCAGCGTAGGGGGACTAGCATCTTTCTTGGGGAGTGAGCAGTTCTTC,CASSVGGLASFLGSEQFF
.,TRBV2,TRBJ2-3,TRBD2,TGTGCCAGCCCTCGTAGCGGGAAAACAGATACGCAGTATTTT,CASPRSGKTDTQYF
few,TRBV7-3,TRBJ2-7,.,TGTGCCAGCAGCTTAACGCGCGGTAACGAGCAGTACTTC,CASSLTRGNEQYF
.,TRBV10-3,TRBJ2-7,.,TGTGCCATCAGTGAGTGGACAACCGAGCAGTACTTC,CAISEWTTEQYF
few,TRBV12-3/TRBV12-4,TRBJ1-5,.,TGTGCCAGCAGCCTCGGACAGATATTCAATCAGCCCCAGCATTTT,CASSLGQIFNQPQHF
.,TRBV6-5,TRBJ2-1,TRBD2,TGTGCCAGCAGTTCGCCGGGACTAGCGGGAAGTTATGAGCAGTTCTTC,CASSSPGLAGSYEQFF
.,TRBV5-1,TRBJ1-1,.,TGCGCCAGCAGCTTTCGGGTAGGTGAAGCTTTCTTT,CASSFRVGEAFF
many,TRBV12-3/TRBV12-4,TRBJ1-5,.,TGTGCCAGCAGTAACGACAGGTTTGAGGGACCCCAGCATTTT,CASSNDRFEGPQHF
.,TRBV19,TRBJ2-7,TRBD2,TGTGCCAGTAGCGCCGGGGGGGACTACTACGAGCAGTACTTC,CASSAGGDYYEQYF
.,TRBV7-9,TRBJ2-7,TRBD1,TGTGCCAGCAGCTTAGTCTCCAGGGGGTACGACGAGCAGTACTTC,CASSLVSRGYDEQYF
.,TRBV7-8,TRBJ2-3,.,TGTGCCAGCAGCCCCGGACCGGACAGTACGCAGTATTTT,CASSPGPDSTQYF
few,TRBV11-1,TRBJ1-2,TRBD1,TGTGCCAGCAGCTTAGGGGCTCCCTGGAACAGGGGGCTTATCTATGGCTACACCTTC,CASSLGAPWNRGLIYGYTF
.,TRBV10-3,TRBJ2-5,TRBD1,TGTGCCATCAGTGAGAACCGACAGGGTGTCGATCTGTACTTC,CAISENRQGVDLYF
.,TRBV4-1,TRBJ2-3,.,TGCGCCAGCAGCCAAGTAAGGGCCACAGATACGCAGTATTTT,CASSQVRATDTQYF
few,TRBV7-3,TRBJ2-2,TRBD2,TGTGCCAGCAGCCCCAGCGGGAAGACCGGGGAGCTGTTTTTT,CASSPSGKTGELFF